This TCR beta chain was captured by sequencing in a study of cytomegalovirus exposure and HLA in healthy donors. 13 Jbeta primers and 60 Vbeta primers were used for the PCR. The repertoire was sequenced with immunoSEQ multiplex PCR; TCRdb's copy has only in-frame clones and lacks some. The sample has over 150,000 clones; 77% are singletons. Comment on this clone: Antigen specificity is unknown. A read error may produce the germline difference seen at one junction end.

The CDR3 has 15 amino acids. Germline CDR1 and CDR2: SEHNR and FQNEAQ (reference sequence). Study results and caveats: Sequencing had likely introduced a cluster of highly shared sequence variants as an artifact. Clonal expansion, a later analysis showed, was greater in HLA-associated TCR beta chains than in equally common others. Associated with cytomegalovirus, according to the listing, were 150 to 200 TCR beta chains.

Sequenced: PBMCs. The source is a woman aged 55 to 70 in good health and CMV-seropositive. The chain employs TRBV7-9 and TRBJ1-1; 8 nucleotides agree with TRBD1. CDR3 in amino acids: CSSSSRQGSNTEAFF. The CDR3 bases are TGTTCCAGCAGCAGCCGACAGGGGTCGAACACTGAAGCTTTCTTT.